Listed below are T cell receptor beta chains from one sample, sequenced in a study of OX40 agonist ivuxolimab in advanced cancers. The method was immunoSEQ multiplex PCR; TCRdb's version includes in-frame clones alone and lacks a portion of them. Found here are tens of thousands of clones, about nine tenths of them singletons; the top ten hold around 0.35%. Here the sequenced sample was CD4+ or CD8+ T cells sorted from blood, taken in a trial of the OX40 agonist ivuxolimab. These receptors all stem from an adult with an advanced solid tumor such as melanoma, head and neck, liver or kidney cancer. Both conserved end residues are part of each CDR3. Fields, in order: D gene, clone size, J gene, V gene, CDR3 protein, CDR3 DNA. D genes are given only for firm matches. Size values are once, few and many counts, or a class for expanded clones, and some rows have none.

>-|few|TRBJ2-7|TRBV28
CASSLGHPNWGEQYF
TGTGCCAGCAGTCTGGGACATCCGAACTGGGGCGAGCAGTACTTC
>TRBD2|-|TRBJ2-3|TRBV19
CASSMRTSASGTDTQYF
TGTGCCAGTAGTATGCGGACTAGCGCTAGCGGAACAGATACGCAGTATTTT
>-|-|TRBJ2-5|TRBV9
CASSVGIGQQETQYF
TGTGCCAGCAGCGTAGGTATCGGACAGCAAGAGACCCAGTACTTC
>TRBD1|-|TRBJ2-1|TRBV6-5
CASRPGTGAYNEQFF
TGTGCCAGCAGACCCGGGACAGGGGCCTACAATGAGCAGTTCTTC
>-|-|TRBJ1-5|TRBV15
CATGRDGGNQPQHF
TGTGCCACTGGCCGGGACGGTGGCAATCAGCCCCAGCATTTT
>-|-|TRBJ2-3|TRBV5-1
CASSLANPTDTQYF
TGCGCCAGCAGCTTGGCTAACCCCACAGATACGCAGTATTTT
>-|-|TRBJ2-5|TRBV28
CASGSLEGQYF
TGTGCCAGCGGCTCCTTAGAGGGCCAGTACTTC
>TRBD2|-|TRBJ2-3|TRBV28
CASFLTSGSADTQYF
TGTGCCAGCTTTCTAACTAGCGGGAGCGCAGATACGCAGTATTTT
>-|-|TRBJ1-2|TRBV14
CASSQDAGGATNYGYTF
TGTGCCAGCAGCCAAGACGCTGGTGGGGCAACTAACTATGGCTACACCTTC
>-|-|TRBJ1-2|TRBV28
CASSLLGAHSGYTF
TGTGCCAGCAGTTTGTTAGGGGCACACAGTGGCTACACCTTC
>-|-|TRBJ2-1|TRBV11-1
CASRLGGGALYNEQFF
TGTGCCAGCAGGCTAGGTGGGGGCGCCCTTTACAATGAGCAGTTCTTC
>-|-|TRBJ2-3|TRBV5-1
CASSLQNTQYF
TGCGCCAGCAGCTTGCAAAATACGCAGTATTTT
>-|-|TRBJ1-5|TRBV19
CASSILQVGNQPQHF
TGTGCCAGTAGTATTTTACAGGTTGGCAATCAGCCCCAGCATTTT
>-|-|TRBJ2-3|TRBV7-9
CASSQHGGWTDTQYF
TGTGCCAGCAGCCAACACGGGGGCTGGACAGATACGCAGTATTTT
>TRBD2|once|TRBJ2-1|TRBV5-1
CASSSGLAGNLNEQFF
TGCGCCAGCAGCTCCGGACTAGCGGGGAACCTCAATGAGCAGTTCTTC
>TRBD2|-|TRBJ2-3|TRBV7-2
CASSPGVAGGISADTQYF
TGTGCCAGCAGCCCCGGGGTAGCGGGAGGGATTAGCGCAGATACGCAGTATTTT
>-|-|TRBJ2-5|TRBV4-3
CASSQVWRLGETQYF
TGCGCCAGCAGCCAAGTCTGGAGACTAGGAGAGACCCAGTACTTC
>-|-|TRBJ2-5|TRBV5-4
CASSADNQETQYF
TGTGCCAGCAGCGCCGATAACCAAGAGACCCAGTACTTC
>-|-|TRBJ2-1|TRBV7-3
CASSLTPGAYNEQFF
TGTGCCAGCAGCTTAACGCCCGGGGCGTACAATGAGCAGTTCTTC
>TRBD1|-|TRBJ2-7|TRBV11-3
CASSLGTGPYEQYF
TGTGCCAGCAGCTTGGGGACAGGGCCGTACGAGCAGTACTTC
>TRBD2|once|TRBJ2-1|TRBV29-1
CSVTGTSQNEQFF
TGCAGCGTCACCGGGACTAGTCAAAATGAGCAGTTCTTC
>-|-|TRBJ2-3|TRBV6-6
CASSYSGRYDTQYF
TGTGCCAGCAGTTACTCGGGTCGATATGATACGCAGTATTTT